The 29 T cell receptor beta chains below come from one sample, sequenced in a study of beta chain features in type 1 diabetes. Study-level findings and limits: There was a moderate but significant shortening of TCRB CDR3s in all four CD4+ subsets of Type 1 diabetes patients.

Isolated RNA was reverse transcribed in full, so expressed TCRB transcripts were sequenced. Only in-frame clones appear in the TCRdb table, and some are missing; sequencing was by immunoSEQ multiplex PCR. The sample includes 160,000 or so clones, around 9.7% seen only once; the top ten take under 0.75%. Their antigen targets remain unknown. The sample consisted of central memory CD4+ T cells from blood. These receptors originate from a woman under 40 with type 1 diabetes.

The chain links TRBV18 to TRBJ2-1, with D possibly being TRBD2 (5 bases). Germline values: CDR1 KGHSH, CDR2 LQKENI. This CDR3 region has 16 residues. Trimming left V 0 bases short and J 4 bases short, with 13 bases between. The CDR3 bases are TGTGCCAGCTCACCACCGGAGAGGGCTTCATACAATGAGCAGTTCTTC. Protein: CASSPPERASYNEQFF.

At least ten counts were recorded for this clone. The J gene is TRBJ2-1, the V gene TRBV7-3; 8 bases fit TRBD2. Germline loops: CDR1 SGHTA, CDR2 FQGTGA. The trim removed 2 bases at V and 7 bases at J, leaving 4 bases unmatched. The CDR3 runs 14 residues. DNA for the CDR3: TGTGCCAGCAGCTTACGCGGGGGGACGAATGAGCAGTTCTTC. Protein product: CASSLRGGTNEQFF.

A few counts support this clone. The CDR3 DNA follows: TGTGCCAGCAGCGTAGCAGGACAGGGGGCCTACAATGAGCAGTTCTTC. It encodes CASSVAGQGAYNEQFF. The rearrangement links TRBV9 to TRBJ2-1, with 10 bases matching TRBD1. The CDR3 totals 16 residues. V was clipped by 0 bases and J by 2 bases; unmatched bases: 2. The germline gives CDR1 SGDLS, CDR2 YYNGEE.

The rearrangement joins TRBV28 to TRBJ1-3; 8 nucleotides match TRBD1. V lost 4 bases, J lost 8 bases, and 4 bases stayed unmatched. Germline V gene data show CDR1 as MDHEN and CDR2 as SYDVKM. The CDR3 is made up of 13 amino acids. CDR3 coding DNA: TGTGCCAGCAGTTACGACAGGGGACACACCATATATTTT. Protein product: CASSYDRGHTIYF.

This clone was seen a handful of times. The genes are TRBV7-9 and TRBJ1-1; a possible D gene is TRBD1 (6 bases). V was trimmed by 2 bases and J by 7 bases, leaving 11 bases between them. CDR1 and CDR2 from the germline V gene are SEHNR and FQNEAQ (reference sequence). This CDR3 is 13 amino acids long. DNA of the CDR3: TGTGCCAGCAGCTTATTCCCGGACAGTGAAGCTTTCTTT. Translated: CASSLFPDSEAFF.

The chain is built from TRBV30 and TRBJ1-4; D is unresolved. Germline loops: CDR1 GTSNPN, CDR2 SVGIG (reference sequence). This CDR3 has 14 amino acids. The ends were cut back, 0 bases at V and 3 bases at J, with 8 bases in the middle. Here the CDR3 reads CAWSVRIPNEKLFF. CDR3 nucleotides: TGTGCCTGGAGTGTCAGGATCCCTAATGAAAAACTGTTTTTT.

The chain couples TRBV7-3 to TRBJ2-1; TRBD1 matches 8 bases. The V and J ends lost 5 bases and 7 bases, in that order; junction bases with no gene match: 1. CDR1 and CDR2 (germline): SGHTA, FQGTGA. This CDR3 is built from 12 residues. This CDR3 is CASSRQGNEQFF. The CDR3 coding sequence is TGTGCCAGCAGCAGACAGGGGAATGAGCAGTTCTTC. The full variable domain, in which reference TRBV7-3 and TRBJ2-1 provide the parts outside the CDR3, is GAGVSQTPSNKVTEKGKYVELRCDPISGHTALYWYRQSLGQGPEFLIYFQGTGAADDSGLPNDRFFAVRPEGSVSTLKIQRTERGDSAVYLCASSRQGNEQFFGPGTRLTVL.

This clone has a count of ten or more. This sequence joins TRBV29-1 and TRBJ2-6; D possibly corresponds to TRBD2 (6 bases). This CDR3 is 13 amino acids long. The V end lost 8 bases, the J end lost 0 bases, and 8 bases lay between the germline ends. The V gene's germline CDR1 is SQVTM and CDR2 ANQGSEA. The CDR3 is CSTRDSGANVLTF. CDR3 coding DNA: TGCAGCACGCGGGACTCTGGGGCCAACGTCCTGACTTTC. Full variable domain (outside the CDR3, taken from reference TRBV29-1 and TRBJ2-6): SAVISQKPSRDICQRGTSLTIQCQVDSQVTMMFWYRQQPGQSLTLIATANQGSEATYESGFVIDKFPISRPNLTFSTLTVSNMSPEDSSIYLCSTRDSGANVLTFGAGSRLTVL.

This clone has just a few counts. This rearrangement joins TRBV15 to TRBJ2-3, with 12 nucleotides matching TRBD2. The CDR3 sequence is 17 residues long. V was pared by 5 bases and J by 10 bases, with 16 bases of the junction left unmatched. CDR1 is LNHNV and CDR2 is YYDKDF in the germline V gene (reference sequence). Here the CDR3 DNA reads TGTGCCACCAGCCCCCGTCTTGCTAGCGGGAGGGCCCCTCCGCAGTATTTT. Encoded protein: CATSPRLASGRAPPQYF.

This clone has more than one count but fewer than ten. CDR3 DNA: TGTGCCAGCAGCTTAGAGCGGATTTACAATGAGCAGTTCTTC. Translating gives CASSLERIYNEQFF. This rearrangement joins TRBV11-2 to TRBJ2-1, with D unclear. Deletions cut 0 bases from V and 4 bases from J, with 7 bases between. CDR3 length: 14 residues. CDR1 is SGHAT and CDR2 is FQNNGV in the germline V gene. Combining the CDR3 with reference TRBV11-2 and TRBJ2-1 gives the whole variable domain EAGVAQSPRYKIIEKRQSVAFWCNPISGHATLYWYQQILGQGPKLLIQFQNNGVVDDSQLPKDRFSAERLKGVDSTLKIQPAKLEDSAVYLCASSLERIYNEQFFGPGTRLTVL.

This chain links TRBV7-9 with TRBJ2-4; D is unresolved. The CDR3 spans 12 residues. V gave up 2 bases and J gave up 6 bases, with 5 bases separating them. The V gene's germline CDR1 is SEHNR and CDR2 FQNEAQ (reference sequence). The CDR3 coding sequence is TGTGCCAGCAGCTTACAAGCAAACATTCAGTACTTC. This gives the protein CASSLQANIQYF.

The chain is built from TRBV10-3 and TRBJ2-7; possibly TRBD2 for D (5 bases). Germline V gives CDR1 ENHRY, CDR2 SYGVKD. The CDR3 runs to 15 residues. V gave up 1 base and J gave up 3 bases, with 13 bases separating them. CDR3 protein: CAISELEGDGYEQYF. As DNA, the CDR3 is TGTGCCATCAGTGAGTTAGAGGGAGACGGCTACGAGCAGTACTTC.

This chain connects TRBV27 to TRBJ2-7; 9 nucleotides line up with TRBD2. In germline, CDR1 is MNHEY, CDR2 SMNVEV (reference sequence). The CDR3 is made up of 15 amino acids. V was pared by 5 bases and J by 8 bases, with 13 bases of the junction left unmatched. The CDR3 here is CASSGSTSGDEQQYF. CDR3 DNA: TGTGCCAGCAGTGGTTCGACTAGCGGAGACGAGCAGCAGTACTTC.

In its sample, this clone was seen a few times. The V gene is TRBV29-1, the J gene TRBJ2-7; 8 nucleotides line up with TRBD1. Germline V gives CDR1 SQVTM, CDR2 ANQGSEA. The length of the CDR3 is 13 residues. After removal of 3 bases from V and 2 bases from J, the junction contained 3 bases not matched to a gene. The CDR3 is CSVDGQGTYEQYF. Here the CDR3 DNA reads TGCAGCGTTGACGGACAGGGTACCTACGAGCAGTACTTC.

The J gene is TRBJ1-2, the V gene TRBV27, with TRBD1 identical over 7 bases. The ends lost 2 bases at V and 3 bases at J; junction bases unmatched: 6. The CDR3 runs to 15 residues. Germline V gene data show CDR1 as MNHEY and CDR2 as SMNVEV (reference sequence). The CDR3 nucleotides are TGTGCCAGCAGTTTACACCGGGACAGCGACTATGGCTACACCTTC. Translation gives CASSLHRDSDYGYTF.

This clone was recorded a few times. V gene TRBV29-1 combines with J gene TRBJ2-5; TRBD1 aligns across 7 bases. Unmatched junction bases numbered 4, after V lost 5 bases and J lost 4 bases. CDR1 and CDR2 (germline): SQVTM, ANQGSEA. This CDR3 has 12 residues. The CDR3: CSVLGGRETQYF. CDR3 sequence (DNA): TGCAGCGTTTTAGGGGGCAGAGAGACCCAGTACTTC.

This clone was observed a handful of times. DNA for the CDR3: TGTGCCAGCAGCCGACGACAGGATAATGAAAAACTGTTTTTT. This codes for CASSRRQDNEKLFF. The V gene is TRBV7-9, the J gene TRBJ1-4; TRBD1 might be the D (6 bases). The V and J ends lost 5 bases and 4 bases respectively, with 11 bases between them. Germline loops: CDR1 SEHNR, CDR2 FQNEAQ (reference sequence). This CDR3 spans 14 amino acids. The whole variable domain, remainder taken from reference TRBV7-9 and TRBJ1-4, is DTGVSQNPRHKITKRGQNVTFRCDPISEHNRLYWYRQTLGQGPEFLTYFQNEAQLEKSRLLSDRFSAERPKGSFSTLEIQRTEQGDSAMYLCASSRRQDNEKLFFGSGTQLSVL.

The chain has TRBV19 and TRBJ1-1, with 7 bases identical to TRBD1. J gave up 4 bases and V 6 bases, and 5 bases lay outside the gene matches. Germline V gene sequence: CDR1 LNHDA, CDR2 SQIVND (reference sequence). This CDR3 is built from 13 residues. CDR3 coding DNA: TGTGCCAGTAGCCCCTACAGGGGCACTGAAGCTTTCTTT. Amino acid sequence: CASSPYRGTEAFF.

This clone came up a few times. This sequence joins TRBV11-2 and TRBJ2-3; TRBD1 matches 9 bases. V lost 5 bases and J lost 3; bases outside the gene matches: 6. CDR1 and CDR2 from the germline V gene are SGHAT and FQNNGV. There are 15 residues in the CDR3. CDR3 sequence reads: CASSKTGQGTDTQYF. In DNA, the CDR3 is TGTGCCAGCAGCAAGACGGGACAGGGTACAGATACGCAGTATTTT.

This clone was found a few times. V usage is TRBV23-1 and J usage is TRBJ1-1; 8 bases are shared with TRBD1. TRBV23-1 is annotated as an ORF whose role is uncertain. The V gene end was trimmed by 8 bases and the J gene end by 3 bases; junction bases not matched to a gene: 32. The CDR3 runs to 22 residues. The CDR3 region has the DNA TGCGCCAGCCCCAGGTGGGGGACACCGGGACAGGAGCTCCCGCTATGTGACACTGAAGCTTTCTTT. Protein sequence: CASPRWGTPGQELPLCDTEAFF.

This clone has only a few counts. The chain carries TRBV7-6 and TRBJ1-3; 8 bases are a match to TRBD1. This CDR3 is 16 amino acids long. The J segment lost 2 bases and the V segment lost 5 bases, leaving 8 bases of the junction unmatched. The germline V gene has CDR1 SGHVS and CDR2 FNYEAQ. In DNA, the CDR3 is TGTGCCAGCAGCAGGACAGGACAGGGACCTGGAAACACCATATATTTT. Translation: CASSRTGQGPGNTIYF.

This clone was picked up a small number of times. This chain joins TRBV6-1 and TRBJ2-3; no firm D call. Trimming took off 8 bases at V and 0 bases at J, with 12 bases between the two ends. CDR3 length: 14 amino acids. Germline V gene data show CDR1 as MNHNS and CDR2 as SASEGT. The CDR3 DNA follows: TGTGCCAGCCGCCAGGAACCTAGCACAGATACGCAGTATTTT. Protein sequence: CASRQEPSTDTQYF.

This clone was seen ten or more times. The genes are TRBV5-6 and TRBJ2-1, with 8 bases matching TRBD2. Losses at the gene ends were 1 base for V and 0 bases for J; bases not matched to a gene: 3. CDR3 size: 16 residues. Looked up from germline, CDR1 is SGHDT and CDR2 is YYEEEE. Here the CDR3 DNA reads TGTGCCAGCAGCTTGATTGGGACTAGCTCCTACAATGAGCAGTTCTTC. Protein sequence: CASSLIGTSSYNEQFF.

The table lists this clone with a count of one. The rearrangement uses TRBV5-1 and TRBJ2-7; 11 bases are a match to TRBD1. After removal of 3 bases from V and 2 bases from J, the junction contained 10 bases not matched to a gene. Germline CDR1 is SGHRS and CDR2 is YFSETQ. CDR3 length equals 17 residues. The CDR3 nucleotides are TGCGCCAGCAGCTCAGGATTCCGGGACAGGGGGACCTACGAGCAGTACTTC. This gives the protein CASSSGFRDRGTYEQYF.

This clone appeared a few times. The chain carries TRBV7-9 and TRBJ2-7, with 7 nucleotides matching TRBD2. V dropped 5 bases and J dropped 4; count of bases not matched to a gene: 5. The CDR3 covers 13 residues. Germline V gene data show CDR1 as SEHNR and CDR2 as FQNEAQ (reference sequence). CDR3 residues: CASSGTTLYEQYF. CDR3 bases: TGTGCCAGCAGCGGGACTACTCTTTACGAGCAGTACTTC.

V and J are TRBV27 and TRBJ2-5, with D possibly being TRBD1 (6 bases). From germline, CDR1 is MNHEY and CDR2 SMNVEV (reference sequence). The V gene lost 3 bases and the J gene lost 5 bases, with 13 bases spanning the gap. The CDR3 covers 14 residues. CDR3 amino acids: CASSFYDRQETQYF. The CDR3 DNA reads as TGTGCCAGCAGTTTCTACGACAGGCAGGAGACCCAGTACTTC.

The sample holds a few counts of this clone. The J gene is TRBJ2-7, the V gene TRBV5-1; weak D call: TRBD1 (5 bases). Germline CDR1 and CDR2: SGHRS and YFSETQ. Trimming removed 0 bases at V and 5 bases at J, with 12 bases between. The CDR3 is 14 residues long. The CDR3 is CASSLGQGGNEQYF. CDR3 coding DNA: TGCGCCAGCAGCTTGGGGCAGGGTGGGAACGAGCAGTACTTC.

The V gene is TRBV7-6, the J gene TRBJ2-7; TRBD2 might be the D (6 bases). The CDR3 consists of 12 residues. CDR1 is SGHVS, CDR2 FNYEAQ, per germline. The V and J ends lost 5 bases and 4 bases respectively, with 9 bases between them. DNA of the CDR3: TGTGCCAGCAGCCCCAGCGGGTACGAGCAGTACTTC. Translated: CASSPSGYEQYF.

The chain joins TRBV10-3 to TRBJ2-1; the D gene is possibly TRBD1 (6 bases). The germline V gene encodes CDR1 ENHRY and CDR2 SYGVKD. The CDR3 spans 14 residues. V shed 0 bases and J shed 12 bases, with 15 bases lying between them. In DNA form, the CDR3 reads TGTGCCATCAGTGAGTCGCGACAGGAGGCCATGCAGTTCTTC. This sequence encodes CAISESRQEAMQFF.